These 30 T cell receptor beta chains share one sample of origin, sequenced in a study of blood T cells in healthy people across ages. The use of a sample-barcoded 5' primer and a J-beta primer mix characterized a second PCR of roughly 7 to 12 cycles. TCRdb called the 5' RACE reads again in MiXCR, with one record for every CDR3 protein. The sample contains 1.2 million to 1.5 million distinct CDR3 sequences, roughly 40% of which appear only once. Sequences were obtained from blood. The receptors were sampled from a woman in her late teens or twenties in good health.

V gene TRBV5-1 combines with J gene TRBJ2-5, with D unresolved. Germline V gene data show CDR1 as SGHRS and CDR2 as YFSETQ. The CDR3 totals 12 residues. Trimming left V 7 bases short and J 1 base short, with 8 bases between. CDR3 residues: CASQSGQETQYF. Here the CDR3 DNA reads TGCGCCAGCCAATCGGGCCAAGAGACCCAGTACTTC.

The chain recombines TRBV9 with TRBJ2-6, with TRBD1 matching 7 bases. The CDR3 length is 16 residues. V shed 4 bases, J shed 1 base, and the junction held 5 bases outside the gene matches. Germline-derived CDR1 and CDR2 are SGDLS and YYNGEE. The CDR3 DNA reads TGTGCCAGCAGCACCCGACAGGGTTCTGGGGCCAACGTCCTGACTTTC. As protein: CASSTRQGSGANVLTF.

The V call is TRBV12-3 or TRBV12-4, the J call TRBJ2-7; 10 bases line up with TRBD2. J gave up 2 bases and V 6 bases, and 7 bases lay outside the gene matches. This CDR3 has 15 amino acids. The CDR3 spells CASRLSGGATYEQYF. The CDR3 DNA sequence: TGTGCCAGCAGGTTAAGCGGGGGGGCCACCTACGAGCAGTACTTC.

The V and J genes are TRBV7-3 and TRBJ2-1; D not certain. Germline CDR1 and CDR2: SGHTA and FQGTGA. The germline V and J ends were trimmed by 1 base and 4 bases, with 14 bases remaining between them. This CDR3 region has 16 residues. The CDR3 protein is CASSLIRTQRYNEQFF. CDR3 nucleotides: TGTGCCAGCAGCTTAATACGAACACAGAGATACAATGAGCAGTTCTTC.

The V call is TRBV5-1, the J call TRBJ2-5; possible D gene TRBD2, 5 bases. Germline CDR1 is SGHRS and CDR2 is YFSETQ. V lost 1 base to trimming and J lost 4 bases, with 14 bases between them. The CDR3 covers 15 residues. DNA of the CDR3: TGCGCCAGCAGCTTGTCCGGGAACAGTGGAGAGACCCAGTACTTC. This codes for CASSLSGNSGETQYF.

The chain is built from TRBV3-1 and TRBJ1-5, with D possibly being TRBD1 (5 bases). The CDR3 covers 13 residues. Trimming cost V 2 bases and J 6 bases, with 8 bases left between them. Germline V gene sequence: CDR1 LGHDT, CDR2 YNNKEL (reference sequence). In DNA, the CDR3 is TGTGCCAGCAGCCAACGGGGCGGTCAGCCCCAGCATTTT. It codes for CASSQRGGQPQHF.

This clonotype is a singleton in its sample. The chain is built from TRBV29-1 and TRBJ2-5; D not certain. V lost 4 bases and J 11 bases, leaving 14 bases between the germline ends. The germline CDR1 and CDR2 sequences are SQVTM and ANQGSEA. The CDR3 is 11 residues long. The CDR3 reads CSVVRYNEQYF. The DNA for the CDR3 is TGCAGCGTTGTAAGGTACAATGAGCAGTACTTC.

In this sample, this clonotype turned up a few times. In DNA form, the CDR3 reads TGCAGTGCCCGCGGACTTAGAACCACCGGGGAGCTGTTTTTT. This sequence encodes CSARGLRTTGELFF. The gene calls are TRBV20-1 and TRBJ2-2; possible D gene TRBD2, 5 bases. The CDR3 totals 14 residues. V dropped 6 bases and J dropped 4 bases, with 15 bases sitting between them. The V gene's germline CDR1 is DFQATT and CDR2 SNEGSKA (reference sequence).

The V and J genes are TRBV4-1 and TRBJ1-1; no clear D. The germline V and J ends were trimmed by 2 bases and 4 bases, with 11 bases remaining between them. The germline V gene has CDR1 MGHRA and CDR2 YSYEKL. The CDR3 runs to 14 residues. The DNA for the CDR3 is TGCGCCAGCAGCCAATTCAGGTTGGGCACTGAAGCTTTCTTT. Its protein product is CASSQFRLGTEAFF.

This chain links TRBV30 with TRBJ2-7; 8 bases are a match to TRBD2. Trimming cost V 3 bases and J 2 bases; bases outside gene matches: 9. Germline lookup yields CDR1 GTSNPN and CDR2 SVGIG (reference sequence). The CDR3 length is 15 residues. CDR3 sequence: CAWRVPSRGAYEQYF. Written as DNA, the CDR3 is TGTGCCTGGAGAGTCCCCTCGCGGGGGGCCTACGAGCAGTACTTC.

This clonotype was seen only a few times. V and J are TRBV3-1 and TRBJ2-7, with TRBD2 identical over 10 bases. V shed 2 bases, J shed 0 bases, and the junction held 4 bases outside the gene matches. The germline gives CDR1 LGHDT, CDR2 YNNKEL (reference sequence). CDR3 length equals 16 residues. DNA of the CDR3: TGTGCCAGCAGCCAACATAGCGGGGGGAGCTCCTACGAGCAGTACTTC. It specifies CASSQHSGGSSYEQYF.

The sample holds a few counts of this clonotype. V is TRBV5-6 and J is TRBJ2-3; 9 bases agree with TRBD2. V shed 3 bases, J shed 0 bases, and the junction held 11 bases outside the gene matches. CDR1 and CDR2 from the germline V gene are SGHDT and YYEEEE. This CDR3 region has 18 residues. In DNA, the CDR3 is TGTGCCAGCAGCTCCATGGTCAGGCTAGCGGGGAGCACAGATACGCAGTATTTT. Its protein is CASSSMVRLAGSTDTQYF.

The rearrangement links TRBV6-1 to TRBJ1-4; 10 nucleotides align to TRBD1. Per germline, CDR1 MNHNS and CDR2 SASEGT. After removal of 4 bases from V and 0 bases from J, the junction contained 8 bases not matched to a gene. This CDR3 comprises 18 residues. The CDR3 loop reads CASSGDRGQGATNEKLFF. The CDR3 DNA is TGTGCCAGCAGTGGCGACAGGGGGCAAGGTGCAACTAATGAAAAACTGTTTTTT.

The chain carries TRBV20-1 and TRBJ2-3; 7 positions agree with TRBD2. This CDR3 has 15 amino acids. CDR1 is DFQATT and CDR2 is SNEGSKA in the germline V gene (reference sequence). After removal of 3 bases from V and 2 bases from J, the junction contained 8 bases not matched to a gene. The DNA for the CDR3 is TGCAGTGCTAGGGCCCCTAGCGGAGTCACAGATACGCAGTATTTT. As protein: CSARAPSGVTDTQYF.

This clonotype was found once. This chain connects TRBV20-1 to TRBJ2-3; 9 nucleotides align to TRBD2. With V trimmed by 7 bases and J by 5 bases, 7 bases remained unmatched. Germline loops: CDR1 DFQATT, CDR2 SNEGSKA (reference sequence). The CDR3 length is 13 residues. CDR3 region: CSVGAGGRDTQYF. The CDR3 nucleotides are TGCAGTGTGGGGGCGGGAGGGAGAGATACGCAGTATTTT.

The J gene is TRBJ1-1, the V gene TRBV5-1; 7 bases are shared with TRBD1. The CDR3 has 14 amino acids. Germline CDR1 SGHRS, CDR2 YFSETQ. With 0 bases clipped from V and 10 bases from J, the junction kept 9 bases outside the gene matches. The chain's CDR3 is CASSLVPGQMGAFF. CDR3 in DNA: TGCGCCAGCAGCTTGGTCCCGGGACAGATGGGAGCTTTCTTT.

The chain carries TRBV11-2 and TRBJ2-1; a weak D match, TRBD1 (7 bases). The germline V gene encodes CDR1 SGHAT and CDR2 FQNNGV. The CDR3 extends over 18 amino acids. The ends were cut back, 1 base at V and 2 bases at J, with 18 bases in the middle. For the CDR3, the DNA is TGTGCCAGCAGCTTAGGGGCAGGGGGGACCCTTGCCTACAATGAGCAGTTCTTC. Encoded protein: CASSLGAGGTLAYNEQFF.

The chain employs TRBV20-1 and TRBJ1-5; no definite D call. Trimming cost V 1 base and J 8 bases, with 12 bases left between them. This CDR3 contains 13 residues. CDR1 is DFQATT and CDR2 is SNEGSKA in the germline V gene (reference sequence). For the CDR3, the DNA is TGCAGTGCTAGAGCCTCTTATGGGGAGCCCCAGCATTTT. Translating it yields CSARASYGEPQHF.

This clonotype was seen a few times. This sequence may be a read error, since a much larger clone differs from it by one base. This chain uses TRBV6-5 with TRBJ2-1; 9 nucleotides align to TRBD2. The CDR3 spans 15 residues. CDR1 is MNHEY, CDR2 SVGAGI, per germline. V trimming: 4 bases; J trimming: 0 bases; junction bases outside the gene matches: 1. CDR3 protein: CASSWTSDSYNEQFF. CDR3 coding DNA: TGTGCCAGCAGTTGGACTAGCGACTCCTACAATGAGCAGTTCTTC.

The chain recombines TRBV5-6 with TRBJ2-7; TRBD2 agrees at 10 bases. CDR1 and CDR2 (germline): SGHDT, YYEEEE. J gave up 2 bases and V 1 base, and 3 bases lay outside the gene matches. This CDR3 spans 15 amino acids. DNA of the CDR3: TGTGCCAGCAGCTTGACTAGCGGGATAGCCTACGAGCAGTACTTC. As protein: CASSLTSGIAYEQYF.

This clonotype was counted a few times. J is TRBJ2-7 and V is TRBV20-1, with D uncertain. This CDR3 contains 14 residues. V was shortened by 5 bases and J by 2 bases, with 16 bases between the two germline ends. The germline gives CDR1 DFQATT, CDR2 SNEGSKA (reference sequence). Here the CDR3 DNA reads TGCAGTGCTCCCAAAGGAGTCCAGGCCTACGAGCAGTACTTC. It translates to CSAPKGVQAYEQYF.

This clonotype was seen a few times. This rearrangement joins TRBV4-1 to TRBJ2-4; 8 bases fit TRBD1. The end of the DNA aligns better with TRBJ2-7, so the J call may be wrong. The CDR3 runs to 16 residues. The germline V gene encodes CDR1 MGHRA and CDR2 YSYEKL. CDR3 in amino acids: CASSQLRGDRYNEQYF. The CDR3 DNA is TGCGCCAGCAGCCAACTTAGGGGGGACAGGTACAACGAGCAGTACTTC.

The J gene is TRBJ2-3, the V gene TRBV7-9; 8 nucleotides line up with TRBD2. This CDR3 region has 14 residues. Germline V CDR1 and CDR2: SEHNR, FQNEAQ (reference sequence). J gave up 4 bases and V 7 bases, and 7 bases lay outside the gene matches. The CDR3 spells CASTPRGGPDTQYF. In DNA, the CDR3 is TGTGCCAGCACCCCTCGGGGGGGGCCAGATACGCAGTATTTT.

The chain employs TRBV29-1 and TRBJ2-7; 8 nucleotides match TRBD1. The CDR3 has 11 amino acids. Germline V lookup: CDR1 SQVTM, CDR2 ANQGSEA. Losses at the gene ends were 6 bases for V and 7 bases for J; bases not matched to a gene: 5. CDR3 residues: CSVQGAFEQYF. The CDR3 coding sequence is TGCAGCGTCCAGGGGGCGTTTGAGCAGTACTTC.

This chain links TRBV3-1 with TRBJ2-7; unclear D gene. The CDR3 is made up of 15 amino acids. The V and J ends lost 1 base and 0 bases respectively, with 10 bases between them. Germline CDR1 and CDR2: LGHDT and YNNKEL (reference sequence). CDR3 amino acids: CASSQGQDPSYEQYF. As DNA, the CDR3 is TGTGCCAGCAGCCAAGGCCAGGACCCCTCCTACGAGCAGTACTTC.

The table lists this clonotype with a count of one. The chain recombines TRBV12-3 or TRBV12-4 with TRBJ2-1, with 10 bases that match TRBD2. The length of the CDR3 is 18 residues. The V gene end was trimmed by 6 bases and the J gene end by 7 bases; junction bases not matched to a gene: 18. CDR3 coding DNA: TGTGCCAGCAGCCGCGCACAAAAAAGCGGGGGGGCTCTTAATGAGCAGTTCTTC. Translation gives CASSRAQKSGGALNEQFF.

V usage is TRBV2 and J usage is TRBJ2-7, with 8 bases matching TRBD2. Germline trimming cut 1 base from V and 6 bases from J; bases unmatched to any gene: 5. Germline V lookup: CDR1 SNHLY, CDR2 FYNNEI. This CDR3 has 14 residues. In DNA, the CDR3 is TGTGCCAGCAGTGAAGACCGCGGGAGGCGCGAGCAGTACTTC. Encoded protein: CASSEDRGRREQYF.

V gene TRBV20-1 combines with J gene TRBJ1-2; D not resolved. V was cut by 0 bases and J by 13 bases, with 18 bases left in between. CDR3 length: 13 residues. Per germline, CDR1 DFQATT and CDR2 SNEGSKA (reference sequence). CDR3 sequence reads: CSARDPEQSTPTF. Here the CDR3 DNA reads TGCAGTGCTAGAGACCCGGAGCAGTCTACTCCCACCTTC.

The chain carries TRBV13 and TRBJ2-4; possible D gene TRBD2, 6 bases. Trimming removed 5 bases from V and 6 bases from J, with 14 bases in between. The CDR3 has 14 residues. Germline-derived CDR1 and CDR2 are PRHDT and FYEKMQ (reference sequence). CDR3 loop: CASSAGTQGNIQYF. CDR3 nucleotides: TGTGCCAGCAGCGCGGGAACTCAGGGAAACATTCAGTACTTC.

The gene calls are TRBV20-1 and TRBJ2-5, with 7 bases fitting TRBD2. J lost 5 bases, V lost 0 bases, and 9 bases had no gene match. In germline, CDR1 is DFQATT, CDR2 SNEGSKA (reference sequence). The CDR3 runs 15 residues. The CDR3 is CSARDGLAAQETQYF. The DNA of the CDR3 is TGCAGTGCTAGAGATGGCCTAGCGGCCCAGGAGACCCAGTACTTC.